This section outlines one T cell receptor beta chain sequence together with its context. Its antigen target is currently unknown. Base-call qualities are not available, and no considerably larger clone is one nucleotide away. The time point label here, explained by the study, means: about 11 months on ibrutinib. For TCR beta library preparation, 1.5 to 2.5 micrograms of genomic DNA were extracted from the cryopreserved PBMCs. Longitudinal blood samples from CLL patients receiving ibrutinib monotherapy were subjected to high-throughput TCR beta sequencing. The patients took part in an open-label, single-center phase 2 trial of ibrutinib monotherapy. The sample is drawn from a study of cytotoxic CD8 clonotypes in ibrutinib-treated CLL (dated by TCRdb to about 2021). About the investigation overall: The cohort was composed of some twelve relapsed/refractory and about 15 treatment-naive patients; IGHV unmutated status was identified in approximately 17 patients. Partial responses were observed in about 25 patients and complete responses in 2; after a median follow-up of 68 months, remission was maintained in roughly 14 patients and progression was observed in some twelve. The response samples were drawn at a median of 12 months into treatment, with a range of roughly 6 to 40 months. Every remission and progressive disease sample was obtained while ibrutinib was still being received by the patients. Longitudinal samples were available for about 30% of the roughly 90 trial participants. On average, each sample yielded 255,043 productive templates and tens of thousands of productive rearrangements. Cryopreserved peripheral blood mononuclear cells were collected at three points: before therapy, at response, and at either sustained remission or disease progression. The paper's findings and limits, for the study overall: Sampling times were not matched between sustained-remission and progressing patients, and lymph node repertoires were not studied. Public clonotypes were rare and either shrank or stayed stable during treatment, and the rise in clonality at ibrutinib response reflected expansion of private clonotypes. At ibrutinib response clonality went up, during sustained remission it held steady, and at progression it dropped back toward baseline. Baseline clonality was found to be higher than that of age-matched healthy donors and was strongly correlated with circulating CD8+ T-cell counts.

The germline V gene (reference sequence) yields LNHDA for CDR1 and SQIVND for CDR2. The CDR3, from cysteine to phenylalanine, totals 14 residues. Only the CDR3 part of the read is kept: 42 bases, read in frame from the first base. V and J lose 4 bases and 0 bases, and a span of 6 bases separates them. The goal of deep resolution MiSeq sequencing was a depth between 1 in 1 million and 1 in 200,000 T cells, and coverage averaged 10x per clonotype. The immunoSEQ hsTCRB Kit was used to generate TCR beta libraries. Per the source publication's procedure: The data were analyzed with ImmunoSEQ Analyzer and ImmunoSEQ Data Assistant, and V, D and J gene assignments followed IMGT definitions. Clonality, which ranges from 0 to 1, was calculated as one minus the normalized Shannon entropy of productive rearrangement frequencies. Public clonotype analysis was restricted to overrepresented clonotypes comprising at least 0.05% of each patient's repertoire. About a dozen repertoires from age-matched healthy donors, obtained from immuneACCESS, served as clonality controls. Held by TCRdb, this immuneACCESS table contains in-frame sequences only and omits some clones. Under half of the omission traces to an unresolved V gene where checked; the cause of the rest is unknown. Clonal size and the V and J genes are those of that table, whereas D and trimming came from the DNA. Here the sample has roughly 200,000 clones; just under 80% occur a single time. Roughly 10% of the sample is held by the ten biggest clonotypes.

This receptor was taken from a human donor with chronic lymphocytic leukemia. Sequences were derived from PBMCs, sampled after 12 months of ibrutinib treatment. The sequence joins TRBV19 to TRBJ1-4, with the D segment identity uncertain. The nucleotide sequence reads TGTGCCAGTAGTAGGGTTGCAACTAATGAAAAACTGTTTTTT. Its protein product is CASSRVATNEKLFF.